A single sample gave rise to the 19 T cell receptor beta chains below, sequenced in a study of T-cell memory formation after mild COVID-19. TCRdb re-called the 5' RACE reads with MiXCR, one entry per CDR3 protein. This sample has 400,000 to 500,000 distinct CDR3 sequences; 15% to 25% occur once, and the top ten carry approximately 8.1%. Input material: PBMCs or a T cell subset sorted from them (not recorded which). All receptors derive from an adult woman who had mild COVID-19 (a few samples of this study predate the infection). Cell type and time point are not known.

The chain combines TRBV21-1 with TRBJ1-2. TRBV21-1 is given as a pseudogene. The CDR3 totals 14 residues. CDR3 protein: CASSKARRGYGYTF. The CDR3 coding sequence is TGTGCCAGCAGCAAAGCGCGTAGAGGGTATGGCTACACCTTC.

The chain has TRBV5-6 and TRBJ2-3; D is perhaps TRBD2 (6 bases). Trimming removed 2 bases from V and 5 bases from J, with 15 bases in between. The germline V gene has CDR1 SGHDT and CDR2 YYEEEE. This CDR3 region has 15 residues. CDR3 DNA sequence: TGTGCCAGCAGCTTACCGTTAGGCGGGATAGATACGCAGTATTTT. It codes for CASSLPLGGIDTQYF. Together with reference TRBV5-6 and TRBJ2-3, the CDR3 gives the full variable domain: DAGVTQSPTHLIKTRGQQVTLRCSPKSGHDTVSWYQQALGQGPQFIFQYYEEEERQRGNFPDRFSGHQFPNYSSELNVNALLLGDSALYLCASSLPLGGIDTQYFGPGTRLTVL.

The sample holds a few counts of this clonotype. This may be a read error: a much more frequent sequence differs by one nucleotide. The CDR3 sequence: CSSRAGGGTDTQYF. The DNA of the CDR3 is TGTTCCAGCCGGGCGGGAGGAGGCACAGATACGCAGTATTTT. The chain joins TRBV27 to TRBJ2-3; 8 bases map to TRBD2. This CDR3 is built from 14 residues. The germline CDR1 and CDR2 sequences are MNHEY and SMNVEV (reference sequence).

Only a few counts were recorded for this clonotype. V gene TRBV7-3 combines with J gene TRBJ2-3; 12 bases are shared with TRBD2. Germline CDR1 is SGHTA and CDR2 is FQGTGA. The length of the CDR3 is 15 residues. The junction had 9 bases not matched to a gene; V was cut back by 8 bases and J by 6 bases. CDR3 in amino acids: CASAPTSGGWDTQYF. The CDR3 region has the DNA TGTGCCAGCGCCCCGACTAGCGGGGGCTGGGATACGCAGTATTTT.

With respect to this clonotype: An end of the junction differs from the germline gene, which may be a read error. V and J are TRBV7-3 and TRBJ2-1; either TRBD1 or TRBD2 may supply D (5 bases each). Germline loops: CDR1 SGHTA, CDR2 FQGTGA. The CDR3 is 15 residues long. The chain's CDR3 is CDSSLKSGPVNEQFF. Here the CDR3 DNA reads TGTGACAGCAGCTTAAAGTCGGGACCGGTAAATGAGCAGTTCTTC.

This clonotype was seen only a few times. The V and J genes are TRBV29-1 and TRBJ1-1; D ambiguous. The germline V gene encodes CDR1 SQVTM and CDR2 ANQGSEA. This CDR3 spans 12 amino acids. Between the trimmed V and J ends, which lost 7 bases and 0 bases, there was a span of 9 bases. Written as DNA, the CDR3 is TGCAGCGCGGGAGCAATGAACACTGAAGCTTTCTTT. It specifies CSAGAMNTEAFF.

The chain employs TRBV20-1 and TRBJ2-1; D not certain. The CDR3 extends over 14 amino acids. From germline, CDR1 is DFQATT and CDR2 SNEGSKA (reference sequence). Trimming removed 3 bases at V and 0 bases at J, with 9 bases between. The CDR3 DNA reads as TGCAGTGCTAGCGCGGTCAGCTCCTACAATGAGCAGTTCTTC. The encoded protein is CSASAVSSYNEQFF.

This clonotype occurred a few times. The V gene is TRBV12-3 or TRBV12-4, the J gene TRBJ2-1; 10 nucleotides agree with TRBD1. Germline trimming cut 1 base from V and 10 bases from J; bases unmatched to any gene: 4. This CDR3 is built from 14 residues. This CDR3 reads CASSLGGTGDEQFF. CDR3 coding DNA: TGTGCCAGCAGTTTAGGGGGGACAGGGGACGAGCAGTTCTTC.

The chain employs TRBV30 and TRBJ2-7; D is uncertain. CDR3 length: 15 residues. Per germline, CDR1 GTSNPN and CDR2 SVGIG (reference sequence). Trimming shortened V by 1 base and J by 7 bases, and 20 bases separated the two germline ends. The DNA of the CDR3 is TGTGCCTGGAGTGAAAGTCTACGTGGAACGCGGGAGCAGTACTTC. Translating it yields CAWSESLRGTREQYF.

The chain couples TRBV7-2 to TRBJ2-3; 11 bases map to TRBD2. The CDR3 has 16 residues. Germline CDR1 reads SGHTA; CDR2 reads FQGNSA. Trimming cost V 5 bases and J 2 bases; bases outside gene matches: 6. The CDR3 DNA is TGTGCCAGCAGCCTCCGACTAGCGGGGCCCACAGATACGCAGTATTTT. Amino acids: CASSLRLAGPTDTQYF.

The V call is TRBV7-6, the J call TRBJ2-3; D possibly uses TRBD1 or TRBD2 (5 bases each). With 5 bases removed from V and 1 base from J, the gap between germline ends came to 19 bases. The germline CDR1 and CDR2 sequences are SGHVS and FNYEAQ. The CDR3 runs to 17 residues. CDR3 bases: TGTGCCAGCAGCGGGGCCTGGGGGTCAATGGGCACAGATACGCAGTATTTT. As protein: CASSGAWGSMGTDTQYF.

V usage is TRBV6-2 or TRBV6-3 and J usage is TRBJ2-2, with TRBD1 as a possible D gene (5 bases). Between the trimmed V and J ends, which lost 5 bases and 5 bases, there was a span of 12 bases. The germline V gene encodes CDR1 MNHEY and CDR2 SVGEGT. The CDR3 extends over 14 amino acids. Written as DNA, the CDR3 is TGTGCCAGCAGTCACACAGGTGGAACCGGGGAGCTGTTTTTT. This encodes CASSHTGGTGELFF.

Many counts were recorded for this clonotype. The V gene is TRBV11-2, the J gene TRBJ1-6, with D possibly TRBD1 on 5 matching bases. From germline, CDR1 is SGHAT and CDR2 FQNNGV. The germline V and J ends were trimmed by 1 base and 10 bases, with 11 bases remaining between them. The CDR3 consists of 14 residues. CDR3 bases: TGTGCCAGCAGCTTAGGTGGGGGGAAGTCACCCCTCCACTTT. As protein: CASSLGGGKSPLHF.

The chain uses TRBV30 and TRBJ2-3; 7 bases align to TRBD2. V was pared by 2 bases and J by 4 bases, with 15 bases of the junction left unmatched. Germline V gene sequence: CDR1 GTSNPN, CDR2 SVGIG (reference sequence). The CDR3 is made up of 17 amino acids. In DNA, the CDR3 is TGTGCCTGGAGTCTTTCCCGCACTAGCGTGGCCCCAGATACGCAGTATTTT. The encoded protein is CAWSLSRTSVAPDTQYF.

This clonotype was detected only a few times. The V call is TRBV15, the J call TRBJ1-1; D ambiguous. Looked up from germline, CDR1 is LNHNV and CDR2 is YYDKDF (reference sequence). V dropped 1 base and J dropped 6 bases, with 12 bases sitting between them. The CDR3 totals 14 residues. The chain's CDR3 is CATSRGVQTPEAFF. The CDR3 nucleotides are TGTGCCACCAGCAGAGGCGTTCAAACCCCTGAAGCTTTCTTT.

The V and J genes are TRBV11-3 and TRBJ2-6; D remains unclear. The CDR3 contains 15 residues. Trimming removed 6 bases from V and 1 base from J, with 10 bases in between. Germline values: CDR1 SGHNT, CDR2 YENEEA. The CDR3 nucleotides are TGTGCCAGCAGATCCATCGGTTCTGGGGCCAACGTCCTGACTTTC. It encodes CASRSIGSGANVLTF.

This clonotype showed up just a few times. V usage is TRBV7-2 and J usage is TRBJ1-6, with a possible D match to TRBD1 (6 bases). The CDR3 is made up of 15 amino acids. V was shortened by 5 bases and J by 6 bases, with 14 bases between the two germline ends. The germline V gene encodes CDR1 SGHTA and CDR2 FQGNSA. As DNA, the CDR3 is TGTGCCAGCAGCCTGACTCAGGGGACTAATTCACCCCTCCACTTT. Translating gives CASSLTQGTNSPLHF.

The gene calls are TRBV10-3 and TRBJ2-1; D may be TRBD2 (7 bases). The V end was cut by 4 bases, the J end by 2 bases, with 15 bases between. CDR1 ENHRY and CDR2 SYGVKD come from the germline V gene. The CDR3 has 16 residues. The DNA for the CDR3 is TGTGCCATCAGTGCCCCTGGGGGGGGCCCCTACAATGAGCAGTTCTTC. This codes for CAISAPGGGPYNEQFF.

This clonotype was detected a few times. The chain links TRBV3-1 to TRBJ2-3; TRBD1 might be the D (7 bases). This CDR3 comprises 18 residues. The germline V and J ends were trimmed by 5 bases and 4 bases, with 25 bases remaining between them. Germline lookup yields CDR1 LGHDT and CDR2 YNNKEL (reference sequence). The DNA of the CDR3 is TGTGCCAGCAGCTCCAGGACAGGAGGGAGGCATGCACCAGATACGCAGTATTTT. It yields the protein CASSSRTGGRHAPDTQYF.